This is a list of T cell receptor beta chains from one sample in a study of cytomegalovirus exposure and HLA in healthy donors. Some clones are missing from TCRdb's copy, which holds only in-frame ones; the method was immunoSEQ multiplex PCR. The sample consists of some 70,000 clones, about 73% of them appearing once. The sequencing sample was made of PBMCs. The source of these receptors is a young woman in good health and CMV-seronegative. CDR3s include the opening cysteine and the closing phenylalanine or tryptophan. Fields, in order: J gene, clone size, V gene, D gene, CDR3 DNA, CDR3 protein. The D gene is left open where the match is weak. Where a row states a size, it is once, few, many or the class of an expanded clone; other rows omit it.

J gene: TRBJ1-2; clone size: -; V gene: TRBV29-1; D gene: -; CDR3 DNA: TGCAGCGTTGAGAGGTTGGGCTACACCTTC; CDR3 protein: CSVERLGYTF
J gene: TRBJ1-2; clone size: -; V gene: TRBV29-1; D gene: -; CDR3 DNA: TGCAGCGTCGGACCGGGACAACCCTTC; CDR3 protein: CSVGPGQPF
J gene: TRBJ1-2; clone size: few; V gene: TRBV5-8; D gene: -; CDR3 DNA: TGTGCCAGCAGCTTGGACAGCCCAACCTACACCTTC; CDR3 protein: CASSLDSPTYTF
J gene: TRBJ2-3; clone size: -; V gene: TRBV5-5; D gene: -; CDR3 DNA: TGTGCCAGCAGCTTCGAGTGGGCAGGGAACTATTTT; CDR3 protein: CASSFEWAGNYF
J gene: TRBJ2-7; clone size: -; V gene: TRBV18; D gene: -; CDR3 DNA: TGTGCCAGCTCACCTCAGAGGACAGACTACGAGCAGTACTTC; CDR3 protein: CASSPQRTDYEQYF
J gene: TRBJ2-5; clone size: -; V gene: TRBV7-9; D gene: TRBD2; CDR3 DNA: TGTGCCAGCAGCTCCGTGAAAACTACTAGCGGGGAGACCCAGTACTTC; CDR3 protein: CASSSVKTTSGETQYF
J gene: TRBJ1-6; clone size: -; V gene: TRBV7-9; D gene: -; CDR3 DNA: TGTGCCAGCAGCTTAGTTGCCGGCTATAATTCACCCCTCCACTTT; CDR3 protein: CASSLVAGYNSPLHF
J gene: TRBJ2-7; clone size: few; V gene: TRBV7-2; D gene: TRBD2; CDR3 DNA: TGTGCCAGCAGCTTAGCTTCTAGCGGAACCTACGAGCAGTACTTC; CDR3 protein: CASSLASSGTYEQYF
J gene: TRBJ2-2; clone size: -; V gene: TRBV28; D gene: TRBD2; CDR3 DNA: TGTGCCAGCAGGACGAGCGGGGGCGGCACCGGGGAGCTGTTTTTT; CDR3 protein: CASRTSGGGTGELFF
J gene: TRBJ2-7; clone size: -; V gene: TRBV5-6; D gene: TRBD1; CDR3 DNA: TGTGCCAGCAGCTCCTCGACAGGGGGCGCGGGGGAGCAGTACTTC; CDR3 protein: CASSSSTGGAGEQYF
J gene: TRBJ1-1; clone size: -; V gene: TRBV10-3; D gene: -; CDR3 DNA: TGTGCCATCAGTGACAGGGTTCCGAACACTGAAGCTTTCTTT; CDR3 protein: CAISDRVPNTEAFF
J gene: TRBJ1-5; clone size: -; V gene: TRBV2; D gene: TRBD1; CDR3 DNA: TGTGCCAGCAAAGGACAGGGAATAAGGCAGCCCCAGCATTTT; CDR3 protein: CASKGQGIRQPQHF
J gene: TRBJ2-7; clone size: once; V gene: TRBV2; D gene: TRBD1; CDR3 DNA: TGTGCCAGCAAGTCGGCAGGGGGCTACGAGCAGTACTTC; CDR3 protein: CASKSAGGYEQYF
J gene: TRBJ1-1; clone size: -; V gene: TRBV29-1; D gene: TRBD1; CDR3 DNA: TGCAGCTCCGGGGACAGTCCGGAGAACACTGAAGCTTTCTTT; CDR3 protein: CSSGDSPENTEAFF
J gene: TRBJ1-3; clone size: -; V gene: TRBV5-4; D gene: TRBD1; CDR3 DNA: TGTGCCAGCAGCTCCCCATTCGACAGGGCTGGAAACACCATATATTTT; CDR3 protein: CASSSPFDRAGNTIYF
J gene: TRBJ2-1; clone size: -; V gene: TRBV7-2; D gene: -; CDR3 DNA: TGTGCCAGCAGCTCCTCGAGTGGCAATGAGCAGTTCTTC; CDR3 protein: CASSSSSGNEQFF
J gene: TRBJ1-6; clone size: few; V gene: TRBV7-6; D gene: -; CDR3 DNA: TGTGCCAGCAGCTTAACGGTCTTCGGGAGTTCACCCCTCCATTTT; CDR3 protein: CASSLTVFGSSPLHF
J gene: TRBJ2-7; clone size: -; V gene: TRBV20-1; D gene: TRBD2; CDR3 DNA: TGCAGTGCTAGAATAGCGGGGGCTCCGTACTTC; CDR3 protein: CSARIAGAPYF
J gene: TRBJ1-1; clone size: few; V gene: TRBV11-2; D gene: -; CDR3 DNA: TGTGCCAGCAGCTTTATTGGCCAGGGAACTGAAGCTTTCTTT; CDR3 protein: CASSFIGQGTEAFF
J gene: TRBJ2-1; clone size: -; V gene: TRBV7-9; D gene: -; CDR3 DNA: TGTGCCAGCAGCTTAGAGGCAGGGTCCCAGTTCTTC; CDR3 protein: CASSLEAGSQFF
J gene: TRBJ1-1; clone size: few; V gene: TRBV5-1; D gene: -; CDR3 DNA: TGCGCCAGCAGCTTGGATGGCCGCCCCGAAGCTTTCTTT; CDR3 protein: CASSLDGRPEAFF
J gene: TRBJ2-1; clone size: few; V gene: TRBV7-2; D gene: TRBD2; CDR3 DNA: TGTGCCAGCAGCTTAGGCGGTAGCGGGGGGCCGTACAATGAGCAGTTCTTC; CDR3 protein: CASSLGGSGGPYNEQFF
J gene: TRBJ2-1; clone size: -; V gene: TRBV5-5; D gene: TRBD1; CDR3 DNA: TGTGCCAGCAGCTTCCGAGCGGGGACAGGGTCTTACAATGAGCAGTTCTTC; CDR3 protein: CASSFRAGTGSYNEQFF
J gene: TRBJ2-3; clone size: -; V gene: TRBV7-2; D gene: TRBD2; CDR3 DNA: TGTGCCAGCAGCTTACGGACGGCGGGGGGGCGGGATACGCAGTATTTT; CDR3 protein: CASSLRTAGGRDTQYF
J gene: TRBJ1-5; clone size: -; V gene: TRBV7-2; D gene: TRBD1; CDR3 DNA: TGTGCCAGCAGCTACGAACAGGGGGCGGGTCAGCCCCAGCATTTT; CDR3 protein: CASSYEQGAGQPQHF
J gene: TRBJ1-1; clone size: -; V gene: TRBV5-4; D gene: TRBD1; CDR3 DNA: TGTGCCAGCAGCTTGGAACCCCCCGACAGGGGGCCCCGGAGCACTGAAGCTTTCTTT; CDR3 protein: CASSLEPPDRGPRSTEAFF
J gene: TRBJ2-3; clone size: -; V gene: TRBV15; D gene: TRBD1; CDR3 DNA: TGTGCCACCAGAGCAGTGAGGGGCTCAGGGGGTCACACAGATACGCAGTATTTT; CDR3 protein: CATRAVRGSGGHTDTQYF
J gene: TRBJ1-5; clone size: few; V gene: TRBV7-2; D gene: TRBD1; CDR3 DNA: TGTGCCAGCAGCTTAATAGACAGGGCGGATCAGCCCCAGCATTTT; CDR3 protein: CASSLIDRADQPQHF